One and the same sample provided the 27 T cell receptor beta chains below, sequenced in a study of blood T cell repertoires in COVID-19 (dated by TCRdb to about 2020). Preparation of the library involved the immunoSEQ multiplex PCR assay. TCRdb took this table from immuneACCESS and kept in-frame rearrangements with V and J called. Such tables lack part of the clones; where checked against another copy, unresolved V genes explain under half of the gap, and the rest is unexplained. The table for this sample lists approximately 80,000 clones; 88% of them were counted only once. Jointly, the top ten make up approximately 10% of the sample. The sequencing input was peripheral blood. Every receptor here comes from a human donor in a cohort sampled during active COVID-19.

The rearrangement joins TRBV5-1 to TRBJ2-1, with 9 bases lining up with TRBD1. This CDR3 comprises 15 residues. Germline assignment: CDR1 SGHRS and CDR2 YFSETQ. Trimming at V came to 1 base and at J to 3 bases, leaving 2 bases not matched to a gene. CDR3 sequence (DNA): TGCGCCAGCAGCTTGACAGGGGGCGACTACAATGAGCAGTTCTTC. Amino acid sequence: CASSLTGGDYNEQFF.

The V gene is TRBV19, the J gene TRBJ2-7; possibly TRBD1 for D (5 bases). Trimming took 1 base from V and 2 from J, leaving 12 bases between them. Germline CDR1 is LNHDA and CDR2 is SQIVND (reference sequence). CDR3 length: 15 amino acids. The CDR3 region has the DNA TGTGCCAGTAGTATAGGGCAGGGAAAGGCCTACGAGCAGTACTTC. Protein product: CASSIGQGKAYEQYF.

The chain combines TRBV6-5 with TRBJ1-1, with D tentatively TRBD1 (6 bases). This CDR3 contains 14 residues. From germline, CDR1 is MNHEY and CDR2 SVGAGI. V was trimmed by 0 bases and J by 4 bases, leaving 9 bases between them. The CDR3 DNA follows: TGTGCCAGCAGTTACTCAGGACAGACCACTGAAGCTTTCTTT. Translating gives CASSYSGQTTEAFF.

The V call is TRBV20-1, the J call TRBJ2-5, with D possibly matching TRBD1 (6 bases). In germline, CDR1 is DFQATT, CDR2 SNEGSKA (reference sequence). The CDR3 runs 11 residues. With 7 bases removed from V and 5 bases from J, the gap between germline ends came to 11 bases. CDR3 coding DNA: TGCAGTGTGTCGAGGGGGGAGACCCAGTACTTC. It specifies CSVSRGETQYF.

The V and J genes are TRBV28 and TRBJ2-7; D possibly corresponds to TRBD1 (5 bases). Trimming left V 2 bases short and J 2 bases short, with 10 bases between. Germline V gives CDR1 MDHEN, CDR2 SYDVKM. The CDR3 is 14 residues long. This chain's CDR3 is CASSLDATAYEQYF. The CDR3 DNA follows: TGTGCCAGCAGTTTAGATGCGACAGCCTACGAGCAGTACTTC.

The rearrangement joins TRBV3-1 (or the pseudogene TRBV3-2) to TRBJ1-4; the D is unclear. The germline CDR1 and CDR2 sequences are LGHDT and YNNKEL (reference sequence). V was clipped by 2 bases and J by 5 bases, with 12 bases between them. The CDR3 has 15 residues. This CDR3 is CASSQRQVLNEKLFF. CDR3 DNA sequence: TGTGCCAGCAGCCAAAGGCAGGTATTAAATGAAAAACTGTTTTTT.

The chain combines TRBV9 with TRBJ2-2; 8 bases are shared with TRBD1. With 4 bases clipped from V and 0 bases from J, the junction kept 5 bases outside the gene matches. The CDR3 has 16 amino acids. Germline CDR1 reads SGDLS; CDR2 reads YYNGEE. DNA for the CDR3: TGTGCCAGCAGCCCCCAGACAGGGGCGAACACCGGGGAGCTGTTTTTT. Its protein product is CASSPQTGANTGELFF.

V usage is TRBV18 and J usage is TRBJ1-4; TRBD1 matches at 11 bases. Germline CDR1 is KGHSH and CDR2 is LQKENI. The CDR3 has 16 amino acids. J gave up 7 bases and V 3 bases, and 7 bases lay outside the gene matches. In DNA, the CDR3 is TGTGCCAGCTCACCGCCCGGGACAGGGGGGATTGAAAAACTGTTTTTT. This gives the protein CASSPPGTGGIEKLFF.

The chain recombines TRBV10-1 with TRBJ2-4; TRBD2 might be the D (6 bases). CDR3 size: 21 residues. Germline values: CDR1 WNHNN, CDR2 SYGVQD (reference sequence). Trimming took off 5 bases at V and 3 bases at J, with 32 bases between the two ends. The DNA for the CDR3 is TGCGCCAGCAGTCCAAGCTACCCGACCGGGGCCGGATCGGGAGACAAAAACATTCAGTACTTC. Translating gives CASSPSYPTGAGSGDKNIQYF.

The V gene is TRBV3-1 (or the pseudogene TRBV3-2), the J gene TRBJ2-5; D unclear. Between the trimmed V and J ends, which lost 1 base and 0 bases, there was a span of 9 bases. The CDR3 is 15 amino acids. Germline CDR1 and CDR2: LGHDT and YNNKEL (reference sequence). The CDR3, as DNA: TGTGCCAGCAGCCAAGGAACTACGTACCAAGAGACCCAGTACTTC. This codes for CASSQGTTYQETQYF.

The chain is built from TRBV24-1 and TRBJ1-2; weak D call: TRBD1 (6 bases). Trimming took off 6 bases at V and 7 bases at J, with 14 bases between the two ends. The CDR3 length is 13 residues. Germline V gene sequence: CDR1 KGHDR, CDR2 SFDVKD. The CDR3 sequence: CATSSPGDAGYTF. The CDR3 DNA sequence: TGTGCCACCAGTAGTCCAGGGGATGCTGGCTACACCTTC.

This chain connects TRBV3-1 (or the pseudogene TRBV3-2) to TRBJ2-3, with D maybe TRBD1 (6 bases). V was clipped by 4 bases and J by 0 bases, with 11 bases between them. Germline V gene sequence: CDR1 LGHDT, CDR2 YNNKEL (reference sequence). The CDR3 extends over 15 amino acids. In nucleotides, the CDR3 is TGTGCCAGCAGCCCGGGACACCTTAGCACAGATACGCAGTATTTT. Protein product: CASSPGHLSTDTQYF.

The rearrangement uses TRBV19 and TRBJ1-3; D not certain. This CDR3 has 15 amino acids. Germline V CDR1 and CDR2: LNHDA, SQIVND (reference sequence). Trimming cost V 7 bases and J 0 bases, with 13 bases left between them. This CDR3 reads CASTETAFSGNTIYF. In nucleotides, the CDR3 is TGTGCCAGTACCGAAACAGCCTTCTCTGGAAACACCATATATTTT.

The chain recombines TRBV19 with TRBJ2-7; D is possibly TRBD1 (7 bases). The germline gives CDR1 LNHDA, CDR2 SQIVND (reference sequence). This CDR3 comprises 15 residues. V shed 9 bases and J shed 0 bases, with 18 bases lying between them. The CDR3 DNA sequence: TGTGCCAGCCGACTAGGGGGCGGGAACTCCTACGAGCAGTACTTC. Protein product: CASRLGGGNSYEQYF.

J is TRBJ1-2 and V is TRBV6-1, with D unresolved. Trimming shortened V by 3 bases and J by 8 bases, and 13 bases separated the two germline ends. CDR1 is MNHNS and CDR2 is SASEGT in the germline V gene. This CDR3 region has 13 residues. The CDR3 region has the DNA TGTGCCAGCAGTGATTGGCCCGACAAGGGCTACACCTTC. Amino acids: CASSDWPDKGYTF.

The CDR3 here is CASSLVDFQGNEQFF. The CDR3 DNA is TGTGCCAGCAGCTTGGTAGACTTCCAAGGCAATGAGCAGTTCTTC. This rearrangement joins TRBV5-5 to TRBJ2-1, with unresolved D. CDR1 SGHKS and CDR2 YYEKEE come from the germline V gene (reference sequence). V lost 0 bases, J lost 6 bases, and 13 bases lay in between. The CDR3 is 15 amino acids. The variable domain in full, completed from reference TRBV5-5 and TRBJ2-1, reads DAGVTQSPTHLIKTRGQQVTLRCSPISGHKSVSWYQQVLGQGPQFIFQYYEKEERGRGNFPDRFSARQFPNYSSELNVNALLLGDSALYLCASSLVDFQGNEQFFGPGTRLTVL.

The chain is built from TRBV7-8 and TRBJ2-1; 9 bases line up with TRBD2. CDR1 is SGHVS and CDR2 is FQNEAQ in the germline V gene. V dropped 4 bases and J dropped 4; count of bases not matched to a gene: 5. The CDR3 is 15 residues long. CDR3 region: CASSYGTSPYNEQFF. CDR3 bases: TGTGCCAGCAGCTACGGGACTAGCCCATACAATGAGCAGTTCTTC. The full variable domain, completed using reference TRBV7-8 and TRBJ2-1, is GAGVSQSPRYKVAKRGQDVALRCDPISGHVSLFWYQQALGQGPEFLTYFQNEAQLDKSGLPSDRFFAERPEGSVSTLKIQRTQQEDSAVYLCASSYGTSPYNEQFFGPGTRLTVL.

This chain's CDR3 is CASGPTSRAYNEQFF. The CDR3 DNA sequence: TGTGCTAGTGGTCCAACTAGCCGAGCATACAATGAGCAGTTCTTC. This rearrangement joins TRBV12-5 to TRBJ2-1; weak D call: TRBD2 (6 bases). Germline lookup yields CDR1 LGHNT and CDR2 FRNRAP. Deletions cut 5 bases from V and 4 bases from J, with 15 bases between. CDR3 length: 15 residues.

The chain is built from TRBV2 and TRBJ1-5; D remains ambiguous. The germline CDR1 and CDR2 sequences are SNHLY and FYNNEI. The V end was cut by 2 bases, the J end by 5 bases, with 13 bases between. The CDR3 length is 15 residues. DNA of the CDR3: TGTGCCAGCAGTGAATCCCCAGGAGGAGATCAGCCCCAGCATTTT. Encoded protein: CASSESPGGDQPQHF.

The J gene is TRBJ2-1, the V gene TRBV5-8; 9 bases map to TRBD2. CDR1 and CDR2 (germline): SGHTS, YDEGEE. V shed 5 bases, J shed 3 bases, and the junction held 9 bases outside the gene matches. The CDR3 contains 16 residues. CDR3 coding DNA: TGTGCCAGCAGTTCCGAGCGGCGGGGGGGCTACAATGAGCAGTTCTTC. Its translation: CASSSERRGGYNEQFF.

The chain carries TRBV7-8 and TRBJ2-3; 7 bases align to TRBD2. Trimming at V came to 8 bases and at J to 1 base, leaving 3 bases not matched to a gene. The CDR3 runs 13 residues. The germline V gene has CDR1 SGHVS and CDR2 FQNEAQ. For the CDR3, the DNA is TGTGCCAGCGAGGGGAGGGGCACAGATACGCAGTATTTT. This encodes CASEGRGTDTQYF. Variable domain in full (rest from reference TRBV7-8 and TRBJ2-3): GAGVSQSPRYKVAKRGQDVALRCDPISGHVSLFWYQQALGQGPEFLTYFQNEAQLDKSGLPSDRFFAERPEGSVSTLKIQRTQQEDSAVYLCASEGRGTDTQYFGPGTRLTVL.

The chain combines TRBV6-4 with TRBJ2-7, with TRBD2 matching 9 bases. The CDR3 sequence is 15 residues long. Germline loops: CDR1 MRHNA, CDR2 SNTAGT. Germline trimming cut 3 bases from V and 1 base from J; bases unmatched to any gene: 4. The CDR3 loop is CASSDKAGGSYEQYF. The DNA for the CDR3 is TGTGCCAGCAGTGATAAAGCGGGAGGATCCTACGAGCAGTACTTC.

V gene TRBV12-3 or TRBV12-4 combines with J gene TRBJ1-2, with unresolved D. This CDR3 is 11 amino acids long. Trimming stripped 7 bases from V and 5 bases from J, with 8 bases between. The CDR3, as DNA: TGTGCCAGCACGACGGGTTATGGCTACACCTTC. Translated: CASTTGYGYTF.

The chain is built from TRBV5-6 and TRBJ2-1, with 9 bases identical to TRBD2. CDR3 length: 16 residues. Germline loops: CDR1 SGHDT, CDR2 YYEEEE. Trimming removed 2 bases from V and 5 bases from J; junction bases left unmatched: 8. The CDR3 reads CASSFSGSGSNNEQFF. DNA of the CDR3: TGTGCCAGCAGCTTTAGTGGTAGCGGGAGCAACAATGAGCAGTTCTTC.

The CDR3 loop reads CASGTAEGESPLHF. CDR3 in DNA: TGTGCCAGCGGGACAGCGGAAGGAGAATCGCCCCTCCACTTT. V gene TRBV6-5 combines with J gene TRBJ1-6, with TRBD1 identical over 7 bases. Germline CDR1 is MNHEY and CDR2 is SVGAGI. V lost 8 bases, J lost 13 bases, and 14 bases stayed unmatched. This CDR3 is 14 amino acids long.

This chain uses TRBV18 with TRBJ2-2; weak D call: TRBD1 (5 bases). Trimming removed 1 base from V and 4 bases from J, with 10 bases in between. Germline CDR1 reads KGHSH; CDR2 reads LQKENI. This CDR3 is built from 15 residues. The CDR3 loop is CASSPQGSLTGELFF. CDR3 bases: TGTGCCAGCTCACCACAGGGGTCGCTCACCGGGGAGCTGTTTTTT.

The CDR3 loop is CASSQGGQETQYF. CDR3 sequence (DNA): TGTGCCAGCAGCCAAGGAGGACAAGAGACCCAGTACTTC. The chain uses TRBV3-1 (or the pseudogene TRBV3-2) and TRBJ2-5; D unclear. This CDR3 comprises 13 residues. The germline V and J ends were trimmed by 1 base and 2 bases, with 5 bases remaining between them. Germline loops: CDR1 LGHDT, CDR2 YNNKEL (reference sequence).